This TCR beta chain is from a study of cytomegalovirus exposure and HLA in healthy donors. The study, taken as a whole, reports: Cytomegalovirus association was listed for roughly 160 TCR beta chains.

Germline CDR1 SGDLS, CDR2 YYNGEE. Losses at the gene ends were 1 base for V and 5 bases for J; bases not matched to a gene: 7. CDR3 length: 16 residues. Primers: 60 Vbeta forward and 13 Jbeta reverse. The table came from immunoSEQ multiplex PCR; TCRdb's copy has only in-frame clones and leaves some out. The sample lists over 200,000 clones, under 90% occurring once. In regard to this clone: As yet, its antigen is unknown.

The sample comprised PBMCs. This TCR was sampled from a human donor in good health. J is TRBJ2-3 and V is TRBV9; TRBD2 matches at 10 bases. The CDR3 sequence: CASSVYLAGAEDTQYF. CDR3 DNA: TGTGCCAGCAGCGTATATCTAGCGGGAGCGGAAGATACGCAGTATTTT.